Shown below are 3 T cell receptor beta chains from a single sample sequenced in a study of cytomegalovirus exposure and HLA in healthy donors. The PCR used 60 Vbeta and 13 Jbeta primers. Repertoires were generated with immunoSEQ multiplex PCR, while TCRdb's copy carries only in-frame clones and drops some. The table includes roughly 110,000 clones, 74% detected once. Sequencing was performed on PBMCs. These receptors came from a human donor in good health.

This clone appeared a few times. V is TRBV7-6 and J is TRBJ2-7; 7 bases are a match to TRBD1. CDR3 length equals 14 residues. The V and J ends lost 6 bases and 4 bases, in that order; junction bases with no gene match: 9. In germline, CDR1 is SGHVS, CDR2 FNYEAQ. This CDR3 reads CASSQNRGLYEQYF. In DNA, the CDR3 is TGTGCCAGCAGTCAAAACAGGGGTTTGTACGAGCAGTACTTC.

This sequence joins TRBV19 and TRBJ1-5; 9 nucleotides agree with TRBD1. Germline assignment: CDR1 LNHDA and CDR2 SQIVND (reference sequence). The CDR3 contains 14 residues. After removal of 7 bases from V and 2 bases from J, the junction contained 3 bases not matched to a gene. CDR3 residues: CASIRTGGNQPQHF. The CDR3 bases are TGTGCCAGTATACGGACAGGGGGCAATCAGCCCCAGCATTTT.

The chain links TRBV7-9 to TRBJ2-3, with a tentative D call TRBD2 (6 bases). Germline lookup yields CDR1 SEHNR and CDR2 FQNEAQ (reference sequence). Trimming removed 4 bases at V and 4 bases at J, with 12 bases between. The CDR3 runs to 14 residues. This chain's CDR3 is CASSSGTYSDTQYF. As DNA, the CDR3 is TGTGCCAGCAGCTCCGGGACTTACTCAGATACGCAGTATTTT.